This TCR beta chain comes out of a study of early T cells in non-severe SARS-CoV-2 infection. Study summary: Chains were unpaired, as sequencing was done on bulk RNA from unsorted whole blood. Broader study findings: Comparison of clonotypes with VDJdb favored anti-spike CD8 responses while missing private and CD4 specificities.

Tagging with unique molecular identifiers was applied to individual cDNA molecules. TCRdb re-analysed the 5' RACE reads in MiXCR, keeping a single row per CDR3 protein. Among over 75,000 distinct CDR3 sequences listed, about 15% were seen once. Details on this clonotype: Its cognate antigen is unknown.

The source material was whole blood. The sequence was collected from an adult who was a healthcare worker with PCR-confirmed SARS-CoV-2 infection or an uninfected control (not recorded which).

The CDR3 here is CASSFGLFSDTQYF. The CDR3 nucleotides are TGTGCCAGCAGCTTCGGACTATTCTCCGATACGCAGTATTTT. The rearrangement uses TRBV13 and TRBJ2-3, with a weak D call TRBD2 (6 bases). V lost 3 bases, J lost 6 bases, and 13 bases lay in between. Germline V gene lookup returns CDR1 PRHDT and CDR2 FYEKMQ (reference sequence). The CDR3 length is 14 residues.